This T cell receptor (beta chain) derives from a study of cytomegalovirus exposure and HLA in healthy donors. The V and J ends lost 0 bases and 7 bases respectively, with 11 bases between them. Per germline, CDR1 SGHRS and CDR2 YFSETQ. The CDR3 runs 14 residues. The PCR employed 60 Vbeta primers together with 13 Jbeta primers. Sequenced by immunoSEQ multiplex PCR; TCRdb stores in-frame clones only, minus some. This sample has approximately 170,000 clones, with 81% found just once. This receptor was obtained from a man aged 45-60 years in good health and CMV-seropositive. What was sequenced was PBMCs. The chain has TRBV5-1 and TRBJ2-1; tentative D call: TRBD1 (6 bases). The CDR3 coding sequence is TGCGCCAGCAGCTTGGGGGGGCATAATAATGAGCAGTTCTTC. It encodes CASSLGGHNNEQFF.